Listed below are T cell receptor beta chains from one sample, sequenced in a study of T cell changes during pregnancy in multiple sclerosis. The repertoire was sequenced with immunoSEQ multiplex PCR; TCRdb's copy has only in-frame clones and lacks some. The table lists more than 45,000 clones, 92% of them singletons. Sequencing used CD4+ T cells from peripheral blood mononuclear cells, obtained after pregnancy. Source of these receptors: a female donor with multiple sclerosis, enrolled in a pregnancy study. Both conserved end residues are part of each CDR3. The D gene is left open where the match is weak. Not every row has a clone size; where given, it reads once, few, many or a size class.

DNA: TGTGCCAGTAGTATTAGGGGTGGTGAGCAGTTCTTC
CDR3: CASSIRGGEQFF
V: TRBV19
size: .
J: TRBJ2-1
D: .

DNA: TGTGCCAGCAGCGCAGCCCCGTCCTCCGGGACAGGCAACTCCTACGAGCAGTACTTC
CDR3: CASSAAPSSGTGNSYEQYF
V: TRBV9
size: .
J: TRBJ2-7
D: TRBD1

DNA: TGTGCCAGCAGTGAAGTCGGGGGTATCTCGTCTGGGGCCAACGTCCTGACTTTC
CDR3: CASSEVGGISSGANVLTF
V: TRBV6-1
size: .
J: TRBJ2-6
D: .

DNA: TGTGCCAGCAGCTCGAGGGGAGGGGATGAGCAGTTCTTC
CDR3: CASSSRGGDEQFF
V: TRBV6-5
size: .
J: TRBJ2-1
D: TRBD2

DNA: TGTGCCAGCAGCAGCGGGACTAGCGCAGAGACCCAGTACTTC
CDR3: CASSSGTSAETQYF
V: TRBV7-7
size: .
J: TRBJ2-5
D: TRBD2

DNA: TGTGCCAGTAGTTTGAGGGACAGGGGCCTGGGGGAGCCCCAGCATTTT
CDR3: CASSLRDRGLGEPQHF
V: TRBV19
size: few
J: TRBJ1-5
D: TRBD1

DNA: TGTGCCAGCAGCTGGATGCTAGGGGCCGGGGAGCTGTTTTTT
CDR3: CASSWMLGAGELFF
V: TRBV5-4
size: .
J: TRBJ2-2
D: .

DNA: TGTGCCAGCAGCCCCCCTGAACTATATGGCTACACCTTC
CDR3: CASSPPELYGYTF
V: TRBV7-2
size: .
J: TRBJ1-2
D: .

DNA: TGTGCCAGCAGCGGGGGCAGGGCCCTTGCGGACATTCAGTACTTC
CDR3: CASSGGRALADIQYF
V: TRBV5-4
size: .
J: TRBJ2-4
D: .

DNA: TGTGCCAGCAGCCGTGGGACAGGGTTGAATTCACCCCTCCACTTT
CDR3: CASSRGTGLNSPLHF
V: TRBV7-2
size: .
J: TRBJ1-6
D: TRBD1

DNA: TGCAGCTTTTGGGACACGAACACTGAAGCTTTCTTT
CDR3: CSFWDTNTEAFF
V: TRBV29-1
size: .
J: TRBJ1-1
D: .

DNA: TGTGCCAGCACTCCTGTAAGGGACAGGGGGTCTGGAAACACCATATATTTT
CDR3: CASTPVRDRGSGNTIYF
V: TRBV21-1
size: once
J: TRBJ1-3
D: .

DNA: TGTGCCAGCAGCTTGGTTTCAGTAGCGCATACGCAGTATTTT
CDR3: CASSLVSVAHTQYF
V: TRBV5-5
size: .
J: TRBJ2-3
D: .

DNA: TGTGCCAGTAGGAGGGACAGAAACACAGATACGCAGTATTTT
CDR3: CASRRDRNTDTQYF
V: TRBV19
size: .
J: TRBJ2-3
D: TRBD1

DNA: TGTGCCAGCAGGCCTAGCGGGGGACACAATGAGCAGTTCTTC
CDR3: CASRPSGGHNEQFF
V: TRBV2
size: once
J: TRBJ2-1
D: TRBD2